This is a list of T cell receptor beta chains from one sample in a study of shared T cell receptors in the human thymus. Measured with immunoSEQ multiplex PCR; TCRdb has only the in-frame clones, and not every one. Of hundreds of thousands of clones detected, 75% to 80% appear once; the ten largest clones hold less than 0.015%. The same data also contributed to another study, on human thymus T cells.

Material: thymocytes. The receptors come from a boy in the first two years of life with a congenital heart defect. Both conserved end residues are part of each CDR3. D genes are given only for firm matches. Clone size is not always given. Where it is, it says once, few, many or a class for expanded clones.

NA,TRBV5-1,TRBD1,TRBJ2-1,TGCGCCAGCTCAACCCCGGACAGGGCCCACAATGAGCAGTTCTTC,CASSTPDRAHNEQFF
few,TRBV30,TRBD2,TRBJ2-2,TGTGCCTGGAGAGGAGGGACTACTTTACGCGGGAACACCGGGGAGCTGTTTTTT,CAWRGGTTLRGNTGELFF
NA,TRBV19,NA,TRBJ1-5,TGTGCCAGTAGTATCCCGCAGGCCTATCAGCCCCAGCATTTT,CASSIPQAYQPQHF
NA,TRBV2,TRBD2,TRBJ2-1,TGTGCCAGCACCGGTTGTAGCGGGGGTAACAATGAGCAGTTCTTC,CASTGCSGGNNEQFF
NA,TRBV5-1,TRBD1,TRBJ1-4,TGCGCCAGCAGCTCAAGGACAGGGGATGAAAAACTGTTTTTT,CASSSRTGDEKLFF
NA,TRBV11-2,TRBD2,TRBJ2-7,TGTGCCAGCAGCCCCCCGCCTAGCGGGAACTCCTACGAGCAGTACTTC,CASSPPPSGNSYEQYF
NA,TRBV19,TRBD2,TRBJ2-7,TGTGCCAGTAGTATAAACCCTAGGACTAGCGGGAGGGGATTCTCCTACGAGCAGTACTTC,CASSINPRTSGRGFSYEQYF
NA,TRBV11-3,NA,TRBJ1-1,TGTGCCAGCAGCTTAGATCCGGGGGGGAGCACTGAAGCTTTCTTT,CASSLDPGGSTEAFF
few,TRBV4-1,NA,TRBJ2-2,TGCGCCAGCAGCCAAGATCGAGGAGGGAACACCGGGGAGCTGTTTTTT,CASSQDRGGNTGELFF
few,TRBV7-9,TRBD1,TRBJ2-3,TGTGCCAGCAGCTTAGGCCCACCGACAGGGTTTAGCACAGATACGCAGTATTTT,CASSLGPPTGFSTDTQYF
NA,TRBV30,TRBD2,TRBJ2-7,TGTGCCTGGAATGTAGCGGGTTCCTACGAGCAGTACTTC,CAWNVAGSYEQYF
few,TRBV5-1,TRBD1,TRBJ2-7,TGCGCCAGCAGCGCCCGGGACAGGGGTTCCCACGAGCAGTACTTC,CASSARDRGSHEQYF
NA,TRBV23-1,TRBD1,TRBJ2-2,TGCGCCAGCAGTCCGGGACAGGGGCCCACCGGGGAGCTGTTTTTT,CASSPGQGPTGELFF
NA,TRBV11-2,NA,TRBJ2-7,TGTGCCAGCAGCCCGCCCCTACAACGAAACTACCCGTCCTACGAGCAGTACTTC,CASSPPLQRNYPSYEQYF
NA,TRBV4-3,TRBD2,TRBJ2-1,TGCGCCAGCAGCCAACATTCGAGGGGGACTAGCGGGAGGAACTATGAGCAGTTCTTC,CASSQHSRGTSGRNYEQFF
NA,TRBV6-5,TRBD2,TRBJ2-7,TGTGCCAGCGGGACTACCTCGTGGGAGCAGTACTTC,CASGTTSWEQYF
NA,TRBV15,NA,TRBJ2-5,TGTGCCACCAGCAGAGACGGGGGTCGGGAGACCCAGTACTTC,CATSRDGGRETQYF
NA,TRBV10-3,TRBD1,TRBJ2-7,TGTGCCATCAGATCGGGGACAGGGTTCTACGAGCAGTACTTC,CAIRSGTGFYEQYF
NA,TRBV6-6,NA,TRBJ2-3,TGTGCCAGCAGCCTATCTCGAGATACGCAGTATTTT,CASSLSRDTQYF
NA,TRBV6-1,NA,TRBJ1-5,TGTGCCAGCAGTGAAAGCCCCCCTTATCTGCAGCCCCAGCATTTT,CASSESPPYLQPQHF
NA,TRBV4-1,TRBD1,TRBJ1-4,TGCGCCAGCAGCCAAGGGGCAACAGGGGGGAAGAATGAAAAACTGTTTTTT,CASSQGATGGKNEKLFF
NA,TRBV27,TRBD2,TRBJ2-2,TGTGCCAGCAGTTCACAAGGACTAGCGGGAGAATTCACCGGGGAGCTGTTTTTT,CASSSQGLAGEFTGELFF
NA,TRBV9,TRBD1,TRBJ1-5,TGTGCCAGCAGCGTAGAGGGGGCAGCCCAGCATTTT,CASSVEGAAQHF
NA,TRBV5-6,TRBD1,TRBJ2-3,TGTGCCAGCAGCCGAGGACAGGGGACCACAGATACGCAGTATTTT,CASSRGQGTTDTQYF
NA,TRBV27,TRBD2,TRBJ2-1,TGTGCCAGCAAACGGGAGGGCTTCAATGAGCAGTTCTTC,CASKREGFNEQFF
NA,TRBV28,TRBD1,TRBJ1-2,TGTGCCAGCGGACAGGGGTCCTATGGCTACACCTTC,CASGQGSYGYTF
NA,TRBV10-3,TRBD1,TRBJ1-5,TGTGCCATCAGTGAGCCATCCCCCGACAGGGCCATCAATCAGCCCCAGCATTTT,CAISEPSPDRAINQPQHF
NA,TRBV29-1,TRBD2,TRBJ2-1,TGCAGCGTTGTACTAGCGGGAGGGATTTACAATGAGCAGTTCTTC,CSVVLAGGIYNEQFF
NA,TRBV2,TRBD2,TRBJ2-3,TGTGCCAGCAGTCGTAAAAACCCGACTAGCGGGAGCACAGATACGCAGTATTTT,CASSRKNPTSGSTDTQYF
NA,TRBV5-1,NA,TRBJ2-1,TGCGCCAGCAGCCCTAACCTCCGGGACTTTAGATACAATGAGCAGTTCTTC,CASSPNLRDFRYNEQFF
NA,TRBV6-6,NA,TRBJ2-1,TGTGCCAGCAGTTTCACAGCCGGGACTTTGACTAATGAGCAGTTCTTC,CASSFTAGTLTNEQFF
NA,TRBV11-2,NA,TRBJ2-7,TGTGCCAGCAGCTTCGGAAGAGTCGGCCTAGCAGTTTACGAGCAGTACTTC,CASSFGRVGLAVYEQYF
NA,TRBV6-5,TRBD2,TRBJ2-5,TGTGCCAGCAGTTACTCGGGACTAGCGGGAGTAGAGACCCAGTACTTC,CASSYSGLAGVETQYF
NA,TRBV29-1,NA,TRBJ2-1,TGCAGCGCAGGATGTGGCCTTCTGAGCTCCTACAATGAGCAGTTCTTC,CSAGCGLLSSYNEQFF
NA,TRBV29-1,TRBD2,TRBJ2-1,TGCAGCGTTGCCCCCGGGACTAGGGAGAACAATGAGCAGTTCTTC,CSVAPGTRENNEQFF
NA,TRBV7-2,NA,TRBJ2-1,TGTGCCAGCAGCTTAATTACAGGGACCTACAATGAGCAGTTCTTC,CASSLITGTYNEQFF
NA,TRBV19,TRBD1,TRBJ2-5,TGTGCCAGTAGACCGGGACAGAGGGAGACCCAGTACTTC,CASRPGQRETQYF
NA,TRBV6-5,TRBD2,TRBJ2-7,TGTGCCAGCAGACTGGGACTAGCGGAGACTAACGAGCAGTACTTC,CASRLGLAETNEQYF
NA,TRBV2,TRBD1,TRBJ2-2,TGTGCCAGTAAATTCCCTTCAAGGACAGGGGGCACCGGGGAGCTGTTTTTT,CASKFPSRTGGTGELFF
few,TRBV28,NA,TRBJ2-6,TGTGCCAGCACTGAGCGCGTTAGCTCTGGGGCCAACGTCCTGACTTTC,CASTERVSSGANVLTF
NA,TRBV27,TRBD1,TRBJ2-2,TGTGCCAGCAGTTTATCGAGACAGGGGATCTACACCGGGGAGCTGTTTTTT,CASSLSRQGIYTGELFF
NA,TRBV4-2,TRBD2,TRBJ2-7,TGTGCCAGCAGCCAAGAGGGGACTACGGCCGAGCAGTACTTC,CASSQEGTTAEQYF
NA,TRBV4-2,TRBD2,TRBJ2-4,TGTGCCAGCAGCCAAAGGACTAGCGGGGGGGTAGCCAAAAACATTCAGTACTTC,CASSQRTSGGVAKNIQYF
once,TRBV7-2,TRBD2,TRBJ2-3,TGTGCCAGCAGCGCGAGGGAGGGTCCTAGCGGCACAGATACGCAGTATTTT,CASSAREGPSGTDTQYF
NA,TRBV11-2,TRBD2,TRBJ2-3,TGTGCCAGCAGCCCGCCGGGGCGGGAGGGCCGGAACACAGATACGCAGTATTTT,CASSPPGREGRNTDTQYF
few,TRBV14,NA,TRBJ2-5,TGTGCCAGCAGGGTCCCTCCTGCGCTAGAGACCCAGTACTTC,CASRVPPALETQYF
NA,TRBV30,TRBD1,TRBJ2-5,TGTGCCTGGAAGGGGGCCCAAGAGACCCAGTACTTC,CAWKGAQETQYF
NA,TRBV27,TRBD1,TRBJ2-5,TGTGCCAGCAGCCGCAACCCGACAGGGGGTAGAGAGACCCAGTACTTC,CASSRNPTGGRETQYF